These T cell receptor beta chains were read from a single sample in a study of blood T cell repertoires in COVID-19. The assay was immunoSEQ multiplex PCR, and TCRdb's table has in-frame clones only and misses some. The data contain around 160,000 clones, just over 85% of them seen just once; the ten biggest clones take up roughly 8%. The sequenced material came from peripheral blood. These receptors originate from a man in his sixties with acute or convalescent COVID-19. Each CDR3 is given with its conserved first and last residue. The D gene is left open where the match is weak. Part of the rows lack a size; the others show once, few, many or a class for expanded clones.

clone_size d_call cdr3_length j_call v_call cdr3_aa cdr3_nt
. TRBD1 13 TRBJ1-2 TRBV19 CASRRDRAYGYTF TGTGCCAGTAGGAGGGACAGGGCCTATGGCTACACCTTC
. . 12 TRBJ1-5 TRBV28 CASKSVEQPQHF TGTGCCAGCAAGAGCGTAGAACAGCCCCAGCATTTT
. . 13 TRBJ1-5 TRBV30 CAWSSQEDQPQHF TGTGCCTGGAGTTCTCAGGAAGATCAGCCCCAGCATTTT
. TRBD1 14 TRBJ2-7 TRBV7-6 CASSPGTGEDEQYF TGTGCCAGCAGCCCCGGGACAGGGGAAGACGAGCAGTACTTC
. . 13 TRBJ1-5 TRBV7-2 CASSFSVSKPQHF TGTGCCAGCAGCTTTTCTGTCTCTAAGCCCCAGCATTTT
. . 11 TRBJ1-1 TRBV2 CASSDRTEAFF TGTGCCAGCAGTGACCGCACTGAAGCTTTCTTT
. . 14 TRBJ2-1 TRBV5-1 CASSLGQRYNEQFF TGCGCCAGCAGCTTGGGACAGAGATACAATGAGCAGTTCTTC
. . 15 TRBJ2-5 TRBV6-6 CASSFGGTYQETQYF TGTGCCAGCAGTTTTGGAGGGACTTACCAAGAGACCCAGTACTTC
. . 14 TRBJ1-2 TRBV5-4 CASSGAPQGYGYTF TGTGCCAGCAGCGGGGCCCCCCAGGGGTATGGCTACACCTTC
. . 14 TRBJ2-2 TRBV6-6 CASSWVRGSGELFF TGTGCCAGCAGTTGGGTCCGAGGCAGCGGGGAGCTGTTTTTT
. . 15 TRBJ1-4 TRBV5-1 CASSSPGELNEKLFF TGCGCCAGCAGCTCCCCAGGGGAGTTAAATGAAAAACTGTTTTTT
. . 14 TRBJ1-1 TRBV19 CASSLDRLWTEAFF TGTGCCAGTAGTCTTGACAGGTTGTGGACTGAAGCTTTCTTT
few . 12 TRBJ1-2 TRBV27 CASSASGYGYTF TGTGCCAGCAGTGCTTCAGGGTACGGCTACACCTTC
. TRBD1 15 TRBJ1-5 TRBV19 CASSMAGQRNQPQHF TGTGCCAGTAGTATGGCGGGACAGCGCAATCAGCCCCAGCATTTT
. TRBD1 14 TRBJ2-7 TRBV28 CASSLTGGSREQYF TGTGCCAGCAGTTTGACAGGGGGGTCTCGGGAGCAGTACTTC
. . 14 TRBJ1-2 TRBV28 CASSLLRVNYGYTF TGTGCCAGCAGTTTATTGCGGGTCAACTATGGCTACACCTTC
. . 17 TRBJ2-3 TRBV10-1 CASSGAPYSRRGDTQYF TGCGCCAGCAGTGGGGCCCCTTACTCGCGCCGAGGGGATACGCAGTATTTT
. TRBD2 15 TRBJ2-7 TRBV30 CAWSGLAGSVYEQYF TGTGCCTGGAGCGGACTAGCGGGATCAGTCTACGAGCAGTACTTC
. . 15 TRBJ2-3 TRBV18 CASSTSGGFTDTQYF TGTGCCAGCTCAACGTCAGGGGGGTTCACAGATACGCAGTATTTT
. . 15 TRBJ2-7 TRBV2 CASSRGGDLSYEQYF TGTGCCAGCTCTCGAGGGGGTGATTTGTCCTACGAGCAGTACTTC
. . 14 TRBJ1-1 TRBV28 CASRPSPKNTEAFF TGTGCCAGCAGGCCTAGCCCGAAAAACACTGAAGCTTTCTTT
few TRBD2 15 TRBJ2-7 TRBV9 CASSPRLAGAYEQYF TGTGCCAGCAGCCCCAGACTAGCGGGAGCATACGAGCAGTACTTC
. . 14 TRBJ1-2 TRBV4-1 CASSQEAGFLGYTF TGCGCCAGCAGCCAAGAGGCGGGGTTCTTGGGCTACACCTTC
. TRBD2 16 TRBJ2-1 TRBV11-3 CASSPNSGRAVNEQFF TGTGCCAGCAGCCCTAATAGCGGGAGGGCCGTGAATGAGCAGTTCTTC
few TRBD1 15 TRBJ2-5 TRBV5-1 CASSSNTGVGETQYF TGCGCCAGCAGCTCTAATACAGGGGTTGGAGAGACCCAGTACTTC
. . 15 TRBJ2-7 TRBV28 CPYPGASPSSYEQYF TGTCCCTACCCTGGCGCCAGCCCTAGCTCCTACGAGCAGTACTTC
. TRBD1 16 TRBJ2-1 TRBV18 CASSRTGSPGYNEQFF TGTGCCAGCTCACGGACAGGGTCCCCTGGCTACAATGAGCAGTTCTTC
. TRBD1 16 TRBJ2-7 TRBV24-1 CATSDPRTGLIHEQYF TGTGCCACCAGTGATCCCCGGACAGGGTTAATCCACGAGCAGTACTTC
. TRBD1 15 TRBJ1-1 TRBV6-5 CASRSGGSRNTEAFF TGTGCCAGCAGGTCAGGGGGCTCTAGGAACACTGAAGCTTTCTTT
. . 13 TRBJ1-1 TRBV28 CASSLDGLAEAFF TGTGCCAGCAGTTTAGACGGGTTGGCTGAAGCTTTCTTT
. . 16 TRBJ2-7 TRBV6-1 CASSERGGDGSYEQYF TGTGCCAGCAGTGAAAGGGGGGGGGACGGTAGCTACGAGCAGTACTTC
. . 15 TRBJ1-4 TRBV25-1 CASSARGGGNEKLFF TGTGCCAGCAGTGCACGAGGTGGAGGTAATGAAAAACTGTTTTTT
. . 13 TRBJ1-3 TRBV28 CASSFNTGNTIYF TGTGCCAGCAGTTTCAACACGGGAAACACCATATATTTT
. . 15 TRBJ2-7 TRBV4-2 CASSQAGENFYEQYF TGTGCCAGCAGCCAAGCGGGAGAAAACTTCTACGAGCAGTACTTC
once TRBD1 13 TRBJ1-2 TRBV7-9 CASSEQGSYGYTF TGTGCCAGCAGCGAACAGGGGAGCTATGGCTACACCTTC
once . 14 TRBJ1-1 TRBV4-2 CASSQETSVTAPFF TGTGCCAGCAGCCAAGAGACTAGCGTGACTGCCCCTTTCTTT
. TRBD2 15 TRBJ2-7 TRBV5-4 CASSLVAGGSYEQYF TGTGCCAGCAGCTTGGTAGCGGGAGGTTCCTACGAGCAGTACTTC
. TRBD2 14 TRBJ2-7 TRBV6-5 CASSRTSGSYEQYF TGTGCCAGCAGTCGGACTAGCGGCTCCTACGAGCAGTACTTC
. TRBD1 16 TRBJ2-3 TRBV5-1 CASTIPTTGGSDTQYF TGCGCCAGCACCATACCTACCACAGGGGGCTCGGATACGCAGTATTTT
. TRBD2 15 TRBJ2-1 TRBV5-4 CASSNGLAGHNEQFF TGTGCCAGCAGCAACGGACTAGCGGGACACAATGAGCAGTTCTTC
. TRBD1 14 TRBJ2-2 TRBV28 CAKSWTGQTGELFF TGTGCCAAGTCGTGGACAGGGCAAACCGGGGAGCTGTTTTTT
. TRBD1 12 TRBJ2-7 TRBV7-3 CASSLDRGEQYF TGTGCCAGCAGCCTTGACAGGGGCGAGCAGTACTTC
. TRBD1 13 TRBJ1-2 TRBV5-1 CASRRTGAYGYTF TGCGCCAGCAGGCGGACAGGGGCCTATGGCTACACCTTC
. TRBD1 16 TRBJ2-1 TRBV6-6 CASRATGDSSYNEQFF TGTGCCAGCAGAGCTACAGGGGATAGCTCCTACAATGAGCAGTTCTTC
few TRBD2 15 TRBJ2-1 TRBV18 CASSPGIAGDNEQFF TGTGCCAGCTCACCAGGAATAGCGGGAGACAATGAGCAGTTCTTC
. . 12 TRBJ1-1 TRBV7-3 CASSSYGTEAFF TGTGCCAGCAGCTCATACGGGACTGAAGCTTTCTTT
. . 12 TRBJ2-5 TRBV2 CASSRGLETQYF TGTGCCAGCTCGAGGGGACTAGAGACCCAGTACTTC
. TRBD2 14 TRBJ2-2 TRBV29-1 CSVLLAENTGELFF TGCAGCGTCCTACTAGCGGAGAACACCGGGGAGCTGTTTTTT
. TRBD1 14 TRBJ1-2 TRBV11-2 CASSRDSPNYGYTF TGTGCCAGCAGCCGGGACAGTCCTAACTATGGCTACACCTTC
. . 15 TRBJ1-2 TRBV28 CASSLFADINYGYTF TGTGCCAGCAGTTTATTTGCAGATATTAACTATGGCTACACCTTC
. TRBD1 14 TRBJ2-4 TRBV29-1 CSVTGGSGKNIQYF TGCAGCGTCACAGGGGGATCGGGCAAAAACATTCAGTACTTC
. TRBD1 16 TRBJ1-2 TRBV18 CASSQYITGDNYGYTF TGTGCCAGCTCACAGTATATCACAGGGGATAACTATGGCTACACCTTC
. . 15 TRBJ1-1 TRBV19 CASSAAGVVNTEAFF TGTGCCAGTAGTGCAGCAGGGGTTGTGAACACTGAAGCTTTCTTT